The table lists the clone carrying this TCR beta chain with a few counts. Its antigen is currently unknown. This sample is drawn from a study of beta chain features in type 1 diabetes. Study-wide points: Here, the possible influence of HLA type (on TCRB rearrangement) remained unresolved. Among all four CD4+ subsets, Type 1 diabetes patients had TCRB CDR3s that were moderately but significantly shorter. Lower insertion and higher deletion counts appeared at VDJ junctions in type 1 diabetes patients.

It was one heparinised blood draw, averaging about 116 mL, that each donor gave. The whole isolated RNA underwent reverse transcription, so sequencing captured expressed TCRB transcripts. Here immunoSEQ multiplex PCR was the method, and the copy in TCRdb shows in-frame clones only, minus some. This table holds some 410,000 clones, approximately 15% found once. The V end was cut by 3 bases, the J end by 6 bases, with 15 bases between. CDR3 size: 14 residues. Germline CDR1 is SGHRS and CDR2 is YFSETQ. The material sequenced was naive CD4+ T cells from blood. The clonotype was recovered from a man younger than 40 in good health. The V gene is TRBV5-1, the J gene TRBJ1-2; a weak D match, TRBD1 (5 bases). The CDR3: CASSSKPGPDGYTF. In nucleotides, the CDR3 is TGCGCCAGCAGCTCCAAGCCAGGGCCCGATGGCTACACCTTC.